The 9 T cell receptor beta chains presented below share a single source sample, sequenced in a study of cytomegalovirus exposure and HLA in healthy donors (dated by TCRdb to about 2017). The library came from the immunoSEQ multiplex PCR assay. The multiplex PCR relied on a mix of 60 forward primers for TCR Vbeta segments and 13 reverse primers for TCR Jbeta segments. This immuneACCESS table, as held by TCRdb, lists in-frame sequences with V and J called but not all clones. Of the missing ones, under half trace to an unresolved V gene in checked studies; the others have no known cause. This sample has some 180,000 clones in its table, and approximately 85% of those were observed once. 2.3% of the sample belongs to the ten largest clones. The sequencing sample was made of PBMCs. The source is a woman aged 50 to 60 in good health and CMV-seronegative.

V is TRBV6-5 and J is TRBJ1-1; TRBD1 agrees at 8 bases. V was clipped by 4 bases and J by 5 bases; unmatched bases: 3. CDR1 is MNHEY, CDR2 SVGAGI, per germline. The CDR3 has 13 residues. The DNA of the CDR3 is TGTGCCAGCAGTTGGACAGGGTATACTGAAGCTTTCTTT. Translation: CASSWTGYTEAFF.

This rearrangement joins TRBV28 to TRBJ1-2; 9 nucleotides align to TRBD1. Germline V gene sequence: CDR1 MDHEN, CDR2 SYDVKM. V trimming: 4 bases; J trimming: 5 bases; junction bases outside the gene matches: 8. The length of the CDR3 is 15 residues. The CDR3 nucleotides are TGTGCCAGCAGTTGGGGACAGGGAAGGCAGTATGGCTACACCTTC. Its translation: CASSWGQGRQYGYTF.

The chain carries TRBV6-1 and TRBJ2-5, with 7 bases fitting TRBD1. The J call could be wrong; TRBJ2-7 is a better fit for the DNA end. The CDR3 extends over 15 amino acids. Germline V gene data show CDR1 as MNHNS and CDR2 as SASEGT. CDR3 sequence: CASSEYGTDTYEQYF. The CDR3 DNA sequence: TGTGCCAGCAGTGAATACGGGACAGATACCTACGAGCAGTACTTC.

The rearrangement links TRBV5-4 to TRBJ1-5, with TRBD1 matching over 7 bases. Trimming cost V 2 bases and J 4 bases; bases outside gene matches: 6. Germline V gene data show CDR1 as SGHNT and CDR2 as YYREEE (reference sequence). The CDR3 sequence is 15 residues long. The CDR3 protein is CASSFGGQRNQPQHF. CDR3 sequence (DNA): TGTGCCAGCAGCTTTGGGGGACAGCGGAATCAGCCCCAGCATTTT.

This chain uses TRBV18 with TRBJ2-7, with D maybe TRBD2 (6 bases). Deletions cut 5 bases from V and 3 bases from J, with 14 bases between. The CDR3 has 14 residues. The germline gives CDR1 KGHSH, CDR2 LQKENI. The CDR3 coding sequence is TGTGCCAGCTCATCAGCCGCGGGACGCTACGAGCAGTACTTC. Its protein is CASSSAAGRYEQYF.

This sequence joins TRBV5-1 and TRBJ2-7; 12 bases map to TRBD2. The trim removed 4 bases at V and 5 bases at J, leaving 7 bases unmatched. Germline CDR1 reads SGHRS; CDR2 reads YFSETQ. The CDR3 length is 15 residues. The CDR3 is CASSLRLAGDHEQYF. The CDR3 coding sequence is TGCGCCAGCAGCCTCAGACTAGCGGGAGACCACGAGCAGTACTTC.

V is TRBV9 and J is TRBJ2-3; TRBD2 matches at 8 bases. V shed 0 bases and J 6 bases; nucleotides not matched to a gene: 6. Germline V gene data show CDR1 as SGDLS and CDR2 as YYNGEE. CDR3 size: 15 residues. CDR3 sequence (DNA): TGTGCCAGCAGCGTAGAAGACGGGAGGGTGGATACGCAGTATTTT. Its translation: CASSVEDGRVDTQYF. The complete variable domain, with remaining parts taken from reference TRBV9 and TRBJ2-3, reads DSGVTQTPKHLITATGQRVTLRCSPRSGDLSVYWYQQSLDQGLQFLIQYYNGEERAKGNILERFSAQQFPDLHSELNLSSLELGDSALYFCASSVEDGRVDTQYFGPGTRLTVL.

V is TRBV7-2 and J is TRBJ2-7; possibly TRBD1 for D (6 bases). Germline V gene data show CDR1 as SGHTA and CDR2 as FQGNSA. The CDR3 has 14 amino acids. V dropped 1 base and J dropped 1 base, with 8 bases sitting between them. The CDR3 loop is CASSLERGSYEQYF. For the CDR3, the DNA is TGTGCCAGCAGCTTAGAGAGGGGGTCCTACGAGCAGTACTTC.

The chain carries TRBV6-1 and TRBJ1-5, with D possibly TRBD1 on 6 matching bases. Germline V gives CDR1 MNHNS, CDR2 SASEGT. CDR3 length: 13 residues. The V end lost 4 bases, the J end lost 4 bases, and 8 bases lay between the germline ends. CDR3 nucleotide sequence: TGTGCCAGCAGTGGACAGGAAAATCAGCCCCAGCATTTT. Its protein product is CASSGQENQPQHF.